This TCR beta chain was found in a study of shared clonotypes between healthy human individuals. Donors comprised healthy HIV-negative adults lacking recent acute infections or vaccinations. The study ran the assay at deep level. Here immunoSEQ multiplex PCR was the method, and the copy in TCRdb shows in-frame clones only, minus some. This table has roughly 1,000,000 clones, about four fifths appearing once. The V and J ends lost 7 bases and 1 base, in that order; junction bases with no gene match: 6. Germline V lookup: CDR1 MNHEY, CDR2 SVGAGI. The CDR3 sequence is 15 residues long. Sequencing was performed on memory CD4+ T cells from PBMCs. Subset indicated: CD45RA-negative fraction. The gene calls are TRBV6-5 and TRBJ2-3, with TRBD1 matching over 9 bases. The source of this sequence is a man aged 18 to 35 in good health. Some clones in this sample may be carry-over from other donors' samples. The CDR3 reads CASTDRGAGTDTQYF. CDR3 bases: TGTGCCAGCACGGACAGGGGCGCGGGCACAGATACGCAGTATTTT.